The entry below describes one TCR beta chain. Its antigen is unknown. This sample is drawn from a study of early stage breast cancer tumors. Study results and caveats: Tumors had about 2.5-fold higher T cell density and higher clonality than adjacent normal breast tissue.

The method was immunoSEQ multiplex PCR; TCRdb's version includes in-frame clones alone and lacks a portion of them. The profile shows about 31,000 clones, just under 75% of them singletons. The CDR3 runs to 14 residues. From germline, CDR1 is MNHEY and CDR2 SVGAGI. The germline V and J ends were trimmed by 6 bases and 9 bases, with 15 bases remaining between them. This TCR came from a person in their 40s with breast cancer. The sample comprised blood. This rearrangement joins TRBV6-5 to TRBJ1-6; possible D gene TRBD1, 5 bases. CDR3 in amino acids: CASRPGTPVSPLHF. CDR3 DNA: TGTGCCAGCAGGCCCGGGACTCCCGTTTCACCCCTCCACTTT.